Reported below is one TCR beta chain. Antigen specificity is unknown. This PCR relied on a set of 60 Vbeta primers and 13 Jbeta primers. The protocol was immunoSEQ multiplex PCR, while the TCRdb copy is restricted to in-frame clones and leaves out a portion. The sample carries over 85,000 clones, just over 75% recorded once. V was clipped by 3 bases and J by 10 bases, with 12 bases between them. CDR1 and CDR2 from the germline V gene are SGHDN and FVKESK. The CDR3 covers 13 residues. This record belongs to a study of cytomegalovirus exposure and HLA in healthy donors. Findings and limits, study-wide: TCR beta sequences reportedly predicted the HLA-A and HLA-B alleles of most subjects accurately. Associated with cytomegalovirus, according to the listing, were around 160 TCR beta chains. In an earlier analysis, productive rearrangement rates for most beta V segments clustered near 87% or 30%.

Sample: PBMCs. The receptor was derived from a man aged 25-45 years in good health and CMV-seronegative. This chain uses TRBV14 with TRBJ1-4; TRBD1 might be the D (5 bases). As DNA, the CDR3 is TGTGCCAGCAGCCAGTTGGTGCAGGGAAAACTGTTTTTT. It is translated as CASSQLVQGKLFF.